This TCR beta chain was sequenced in a study of blood T cells in healthy people across ages. A second PCR of about 7 to 12 cycles used a sample-barcoded 5' primer and a J-beta primer mix. TCRdb fed the 5' RACE reads into MiXCR, producing one record per CDR3 protein. Here the sample spans hundreds of thousands of distinct CDR3 sequences, 20% to 25% being singletons. About this clonotype itself: Its cognate antigen is unknown. Since a much larger clone is just one base distant, this may be a read error.

V was cut by 7 bases and J by 1 base, with 11 bases left in between. The CDR3 spans 15 residues. Germline CDR1 MNHEY, CDR2 SVGAGI. Study conclusions and caveats: Among T cells, TCR beta diversity per million cells dropped roughly linearly as age rose.

These data were likewise used in another study, on T cells of mothers and their children. That work states: The study found slightly higher but non-significant overlap in related versus unrelated mother-child pairs.

Sequenced material: blood. J is TRBJ2-6 and V is TRBV6-5; maybe TRBD2 (5 bases). This TCR came from a boy younger than 18 in good health. CDR3 sequence reads: CASKGVESGANVLTF. Written as DNA, the CDR3 is TGTGCCAGCAAGGGAGTAGAGTCTGGGGCCAACGTCCTGACTTTC.